Below are 20 T cell receptor beta chains sequenced from a single sample in a study of T cell clones after liver transplantation. Clones were sequenced by immunoSEQ multiplex PCR, and TCRdb holds only the in-frame ones, with some missing. The data contain approximately 50,000 clones, roughly 70% of them singletons. Sequenced here: CD4+ T cells from blood, sampled 54 months after liver transplant. These receptors were collected from a human patient who received a liver transplant. The graft donor may be the source of some T cells.

The chain uses TRBV6-6 and TRBJ2-5, with 10 bases identical to TRBD2. The J segment lost 5 bases and the V segment lost 7 bases, leaving 13 bases of the junction unmatched. CDR3 size: 16 residues. Germline V gene data show CDR1 as MNHNY and CDR2 as SVGAGI (reference sequence). The CDR3 DNA reads as TGTGCCAGCACCCCGGGTAGCGGGGGGCGTGGGGAGACCCAGTACTTC. It encodes CASTPGSGGRGETQYF.

V and J are TRBV5-6 and TRBJ2-5; D unclear. The CDR3 covers 12 residues. Germline V CDR1 and CDR2: SGHDT, YYEEEE. Trimming shortened V by 1 base and J by 8 bases, and 9 bases separated the two germline ends. As DNA, the CDR3 is TGTGCCAGCAGCTTGAGACCCAGCACCCAGTACTTC. Its protein product is CASSLRPSTQYF.

V and J are TRBV27 and TRBJ2-7; D call uncertain. From germline, CDR1 is MNHEY and CDR2 SMNVEV (reference sequence). V lost 6 bases and J lost 0, with 18 bases in between. The CDR3 has 16 amino acids. The CDR3 sequence is CASRLTGPESSYEQYF. CDR3 bases: TGTGCCAGCAGACTAACCGGGCCCGAAAGCTCCTACGAGCAGTACTTC.

J is TRBJ2-3 and V is TRBV28; D may correspond to TRBD1 or TRBD2 (7 bases each). The V gene lost 10 bases and the J gene lost 2 bases, with 16 bases spanning the gap. The germline V gene has CDR1 MDHEN and CDR2 SYDVKM. The CDR3 is 14 residues long. The CDR3 reads CATQGGTNTDTQYF. The CDR3 nucleotides are TGTGCCACCCAGGGGGGGACAAACACAGATACGCAGTATTTT.

J is TRBJ2-3 and V is TRBV7-9, with D hard to call. Germline CDR1 reads SEHNR; CDR2 reads FQNEAQ (reference sequence). This CDR3 contains 15 residues. V was shortened by 1 base and J by 3 bases, with 11 bases between the two germline ends. CDR3 loop: CASSLGQTLTDTQYF. Here the CDR3 DNA reads TGTGCCAGCAGCTTAGGCCAGACTCTTACAGATACGCAGTATTTT.

The rearrangement uses TRBV5-4 and TRBJ2-5; perhaps TRBD2 as D (5 bases). The CDR3 has 15 amino acids. The germline V and J ends were trimmed by 2 bases and 4 bases, with 15 bases remaining between them. Germline V lookup: CDR1 SGHNT, CDR2 YYREEE (reference sequence). The chain's CDR3 is CASSFWLGRVETQYF. The CDR3 coding sequence is TGTGCCAGCAGCTTTTGGTTAGGGAGAGTAGAGACCCAGTACTTC.

The CDR3 sequence is CASSGGWGTTYEQYF. The CDR3 nucleotides are TGTGCCAGCAGTGGGGGGTGGGGGACGACCTACGAGCAGTACTTC. The chain joins TRBV28 to TRBJ2-7, with D tentatively TRBD2 (6 bases). The CDR3 contains 15 residues. In germline, CDR1 is MDHEN, CDR2 SYDVKM. The V end lost 5 bases, the J end lost 2 bases, and 16 bases lay between the germline ends.

The chain couples TRBV18 to TRBJ2-4; D uncertain. Deletions cut 3 bases from V and 1 base from J, with 4 bases between. The CDR3 runs 13 residues. CDR1 and CDR2 (germline): KGHSH, LQKENI. CDR3 loop: CASSPGAKNIQYF. In nucleotides, the CDR3 is TGTGCCAGCTCACCTGGGGCCAAAAACATTCAGTACTTC.

The rearrangement uses TRBV7-2 and TRBJ1-6; D possibly corresponds to TRBD1 (6 bases). Germline CDR1 is SGHTA and CDR2 is FQGNSA. The CDR3 runs 16 residues. The ends were cut back, 4 bases at V and 5 bases at J, with 15 bases in the middle. For the CDR3, the DNA is TGTGCCAGCAGCTCTCGAAGGGACATCGATAATTCACCCCTCCACTTT. Protein sequence: CASSSRRDIDNSPLHF.

This clone was recorded only once. The chain recombines TRBV7-2 with TRBJ1-1; the D gene is possibly TRBD1 (6 bases). CDR1 and CDR2 (germline): SGHTA, FQGNSA. This CDR3 contains 14 residues. The germline V and J ends were trimmed by 5 bases and 0 bases, with 10 bases remaining between them. The CDR3 protein is CASSPQGMNTEAFF. The CDR3 DNA sequence: TGTGCCAGCAGCCCGCAGGGGATGAACACTGAAGCTTTCTTT.

There are a few counts of this clone. The chain joins TRBV7-9 to TRBJ2-5; 10 bases align to TRBD1. Trimming cost V 3 bases and J 3 bases; bases outside gene matches: 4. CDR1 is SEHNR, CDR2 FQNEAQ, per germline (reference sequence). The CDR3 extends over 15 amino acids. The CDR3 nucleotides are TGTGCCAGCAGCTTTCGACAGGGGGCTGAAGAGACCCAGTACTTC. It specifies CASSFRQGAEETQYF.

The rearrangement joins TRBV7-2 to TRBJ2-7; unclear D gene. CDR3 size: 15 residues. V lost 1 base to trimming and J lost 0 bases, with 10 bases between them. CDR1 and CDR2 from the germline V gene are SGHTA and FQGNSA. Written as DNA, the CDR3 is TGTGCCAGCAGCTTAGAATCGGCCTCCTCCTACGAGCAGTACTTC. Encoded protein: CASSLESASSYEQYF.

The chain carries TRBV7-9 and TRBJ2-7, with D tentatively TRBD1 or TRBD2 (5 bases each). V shed 5 bases and J shed 0 bases, with 17 bases lying between them. Germline V gene data show CDR1 as SEHNR and CDR2 as FQNEAQ (reference sequence). The CDR3 has 16 residues. CDR3 bases: TGTGCCAGCAGCCCCGTCTTTCTGGGGACCTCCTACGAGCAGTACTTC. It codes for CASSPVFLGTSYEQYF.

The CDR3 here is CASSLPGQDYGYTF. The CDR3 DNA sequence: TGTGCCAGCAGTCTCCCGGGACAAGACTATGGCTACACCTTC. This chain links TRBV28 with TRBJ1-2; possibly TRBD1 for D (6 bases). CDR1 and CDR2 from the germline V gene are MDHEN and SYDVKM. Trimming cost V 5 bases and J 3 bases, with 13 bases left between them. CDR3 length equals 14 residues.

This sequence joins TRBV6-5 and TRBJ2-3; TRBD2 aligns across 10 bases. Germline loops: CDR1 MNHEY, CDR2 SVGAGI. With 6 bases clipped from V and 4 bases from J, the junction kept 7 bases outside the gene matches. The CDR3 length is 15 residues. CDR3 coding DNA: TGTGCCAGCAGGACGCAGCGGGAGGGAGCAGATACGCAGTATTTT. Its translation: CASRTQREGADTQYF.

V usage is TRBV6-6 and J usage is TRBJ1-5, with a tentative D call TRBD1 (6 bases). Trimming pared 2 bases from V and 4 bases from J, leaving 12 bases between. The germline V gene encodes CDR1 MNHNY and CDR2 SVGAGI (reference sequence). This CDR3 contains 15 residues. In DNA form, the CDR3 reads TGTGCCAGCAGTTACATCAGGGGCGGGAATCAGCCCCAGCATTTT. Residues: CASSYIRGGNQPQHF.

Written as DNA, the CDR3 is TGTGCCAGCAATCCAGGGCCCTCCTACGAGCAGTACTTC. It specifies CASNPGPSYEQYF. The chain links TRBV6-5 to TRBJ2-7; maybe TRBD1 (5 bases). This CDR3 has 13 amino acids. V was cut by 7 bases and J by 0 bases, with 10 bases left in between. Germline-derived CDR1 and CDR2 are MNHEY and SVGAGI.

J is TRBJ1-5 and V is TRBV28, with no clear D. Trimming left V 8 bases short and J 5 bases short, with 10 bases between. Germline V gene sequence: CDR1 MDHEN, CDR2 SYDVKM. CDR3 length: 12 residues. The CDR3 is CASSGGYQPQHF. The CDR3 coding sequence is TGTGCCAGCTCGGGCGGTTATCAGCCCCAGCATTTT. The full variable domain, completed using reference TRBV28 and TRBJ1-5, is DVKVTQSSRYLVKRTGEKVFLECVQDMDHENMFWYRQDPGLGLRLIYFSYDVKMKEKGDIPEGYSVSREKKERFSLILESASTNQTSMYLCASSGGYQPQHFGDGTRLSIL.

This clone was seen ten or more times. The chain carries TRBV11-3 and TRBJ2-1; 8 nucleotides agree with TRBD1. The junction had 8 bases not matched to a gene; V was cut back by 1 base and J by 9 bases. Germline V gene data show CDR1 as SGHNT and CDR2 as YENEEA. The CDR3 consists of 15 residues. The CDR3 reads CASSLGTDRGGEQFF. CDR3 DNA sequence: TGTGCCAGCAGCTTAGGAACCGACAGGGGTGGTGAGCAGTTCTTC.

The chain couples TRBV29-1 to TRBJ2-1, with D uncertain. There are 14 residues in the CDR3. CDR1 and CDR2 (germline): SQVTM, ANQGSEA. Between the trimmed V and J ends, which lost 6 bases and 7 bases, there was a span of 19 bases. CDR3 bases: TGCAGCGTCGTAGCAAGGGATTTATGGAATGAGCAGTTCTTC. It is translated as CSVVARDLWNEQFF.